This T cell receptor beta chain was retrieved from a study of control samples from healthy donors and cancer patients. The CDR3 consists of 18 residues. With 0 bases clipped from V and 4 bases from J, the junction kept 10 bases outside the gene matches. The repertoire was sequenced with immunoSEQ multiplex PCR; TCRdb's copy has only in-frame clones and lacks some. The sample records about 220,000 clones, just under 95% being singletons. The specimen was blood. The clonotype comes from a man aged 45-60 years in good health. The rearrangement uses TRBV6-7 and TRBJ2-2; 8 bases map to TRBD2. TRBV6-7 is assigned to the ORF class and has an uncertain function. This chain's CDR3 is CASSYSIGSGTATGELFF. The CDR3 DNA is TGTGCCAGCAGTTACTCGATCGGTAGCGGGACCGCCACCGGGGAGCTGTTTTTT.